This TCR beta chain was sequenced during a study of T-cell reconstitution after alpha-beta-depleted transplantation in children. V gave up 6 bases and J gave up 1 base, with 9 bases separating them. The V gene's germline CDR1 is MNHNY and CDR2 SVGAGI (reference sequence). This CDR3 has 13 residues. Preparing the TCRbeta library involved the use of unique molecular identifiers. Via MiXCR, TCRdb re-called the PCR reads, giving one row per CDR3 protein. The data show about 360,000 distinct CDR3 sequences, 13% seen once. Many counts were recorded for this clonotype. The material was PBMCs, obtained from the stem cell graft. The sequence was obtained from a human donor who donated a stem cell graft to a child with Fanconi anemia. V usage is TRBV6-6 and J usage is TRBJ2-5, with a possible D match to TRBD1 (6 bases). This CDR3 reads CASRRQVQETQYF. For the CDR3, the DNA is TGTGCCAGCAGGCGACAGGTCCAAGAGACCCAGTACTTC.